The sequence of this T cell receptor (beta chain) was determined in a study of blood T cells in healthy people across ages. Notes on the study in general: Getting older went along with TCR beta diversity per million T cells dropping roughly linearly. It was held that the diversity estimates obtained from one million T cells were underestimates.

V dropped 5 bases and J dropped 3; count of bases not matched to a gene: 11. The germline gives CDR1 SEHNR, CDR2 FQNEAQ (reference sequence). The length of the CDR3 is 17 residues. The study recruited healthy Caucasian donors from Russia who were aged about 6 to 100. A note on this clonotype: Antigen: not known.

A second roughly 6 to 11 cycle PCR used barcoded and J-beta primers. The template-switch adaptor was a 5' adaptor with 12 random nucleotides. It tagged each cDNA molecule. TCRdb re-called the 5' RACE reads with MiXCR, one entry per CDR3 protein. The table records around 1,900,000 distinct CDR3 sequences, approximately 40% of them present only once. Sequencing used blood. The sequence came from a human donor in good health. The chain recombines TRBV7-9 with TRBJ2-2; 8 bases are a match to TRBD2. CDR3 residues: CASSPRPGGEYTGELFF. CDR3 bases: TGTGCCAGCAGCCCGCGCCCCGGGGGGGAATACACCGGGGAGCTGTTTTTT.